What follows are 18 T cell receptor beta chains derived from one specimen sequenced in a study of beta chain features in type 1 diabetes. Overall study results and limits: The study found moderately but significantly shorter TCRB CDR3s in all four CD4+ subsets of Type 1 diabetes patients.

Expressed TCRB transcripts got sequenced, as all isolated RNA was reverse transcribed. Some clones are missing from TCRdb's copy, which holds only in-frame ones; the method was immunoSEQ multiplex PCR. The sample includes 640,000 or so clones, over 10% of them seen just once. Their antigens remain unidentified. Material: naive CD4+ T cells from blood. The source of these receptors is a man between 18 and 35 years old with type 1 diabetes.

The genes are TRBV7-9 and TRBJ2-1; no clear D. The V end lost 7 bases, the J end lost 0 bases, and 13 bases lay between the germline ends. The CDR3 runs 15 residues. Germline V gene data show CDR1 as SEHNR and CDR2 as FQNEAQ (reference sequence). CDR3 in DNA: TGTGCCAGCACTCCCTCCGGACCCTCCTACAATGAGCAGTTCTTC. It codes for CASTPSGPSYNEQFF.

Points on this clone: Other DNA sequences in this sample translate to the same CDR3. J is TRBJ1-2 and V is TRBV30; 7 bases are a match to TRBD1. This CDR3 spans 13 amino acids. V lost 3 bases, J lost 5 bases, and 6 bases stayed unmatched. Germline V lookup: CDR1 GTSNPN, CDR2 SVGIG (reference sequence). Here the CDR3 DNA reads TGTGCCTGGAGCGGGGACAGAGGGTATGGCTACACCTTC. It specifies CAWSGDRGYGYTF. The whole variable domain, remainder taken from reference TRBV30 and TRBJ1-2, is SQTIHQWPATLVQPVGSPLSLECTVEGTSNPNLYWYRQAAGRGLQLLFYSVGIGQISSEVPQNLSASRPQDRQFILSSKKLLLSDSGFYLCAWSGDRGYGYTFGSGTRLTVV.

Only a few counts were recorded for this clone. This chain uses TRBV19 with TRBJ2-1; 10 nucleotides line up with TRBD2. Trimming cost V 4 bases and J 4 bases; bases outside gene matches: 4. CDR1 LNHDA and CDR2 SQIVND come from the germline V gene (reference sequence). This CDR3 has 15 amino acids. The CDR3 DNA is TGTGCCAGTAGTACTCAAGCGGGGGGGTACAATGAGCAGTTCTTC. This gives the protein CASSTQAGGYNEQFF.

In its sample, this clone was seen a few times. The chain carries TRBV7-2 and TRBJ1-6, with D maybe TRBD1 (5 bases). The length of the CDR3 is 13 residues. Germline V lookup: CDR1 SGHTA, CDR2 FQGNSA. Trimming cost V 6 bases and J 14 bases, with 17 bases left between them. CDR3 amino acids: CASRSAAGSTLHF. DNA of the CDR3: TGTGCCAGCAGATCAGCTGCAGGGAGCACCCTCCACTTT. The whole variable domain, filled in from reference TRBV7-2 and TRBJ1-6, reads GAGVSQSPSNKVTEKGKDVELRCDPISGHTALYWYRQSLGQGLEFLIYFQGNSAPDKSGLPSDRFSAERTGGSVSTLTIQRTQQEDSAVYLCASRSAAGSTLHFGNGTRLTVT.

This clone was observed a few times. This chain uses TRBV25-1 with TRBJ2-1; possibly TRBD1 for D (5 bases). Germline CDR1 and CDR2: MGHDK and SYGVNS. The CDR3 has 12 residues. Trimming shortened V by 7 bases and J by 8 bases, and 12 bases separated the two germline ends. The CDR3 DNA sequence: TGTGCCAGCACCCAGTTAGGGGATGAGCAGTTCTTC. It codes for CASTQLGDEQFF.

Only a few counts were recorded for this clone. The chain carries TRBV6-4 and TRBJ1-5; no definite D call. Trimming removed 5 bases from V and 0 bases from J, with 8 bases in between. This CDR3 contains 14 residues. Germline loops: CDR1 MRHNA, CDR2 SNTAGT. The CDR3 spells CASSREYSNQPQHF. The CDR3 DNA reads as TGTGCCAGCAGTCGAGAGTATAGCAATCAGCCCCAGCATTTT.

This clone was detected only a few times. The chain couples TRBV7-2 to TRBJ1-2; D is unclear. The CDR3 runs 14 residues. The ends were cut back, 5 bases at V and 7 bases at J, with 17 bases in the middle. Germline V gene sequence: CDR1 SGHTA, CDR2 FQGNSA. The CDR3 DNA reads TGTGCCAGCAGCGGCTTTGGAGAGGACTCTGGCTACACCTTC. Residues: CASSGFGEDSGYTF.

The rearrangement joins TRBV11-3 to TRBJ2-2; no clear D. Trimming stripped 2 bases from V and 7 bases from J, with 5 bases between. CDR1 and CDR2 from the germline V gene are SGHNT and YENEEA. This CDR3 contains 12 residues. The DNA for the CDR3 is TGTGCCAGCAGCTTACGAGACGGGGAGCTGTTTTTT. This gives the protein CASSLRDGELFF. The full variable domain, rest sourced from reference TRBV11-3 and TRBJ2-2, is EAGVVQSPRYKIIEKKQPVAFWCNPISGHNTLYWYLQNLGQGPELLIRYENEEAVDDSQLPKDRFSAERLKGVDSTLKIQPAELGDSAVYLCASSLRDGELFFGEGSRLTVL.

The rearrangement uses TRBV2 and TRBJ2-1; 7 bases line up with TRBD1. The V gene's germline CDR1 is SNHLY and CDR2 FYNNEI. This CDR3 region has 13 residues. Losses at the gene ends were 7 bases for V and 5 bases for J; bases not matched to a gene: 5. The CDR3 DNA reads TGTGCCAGCAAAGGGGACAGACACAATGAGCAGTTCTTC. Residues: CASKGDRHNEQFF.

The CDR3 is CASSPSTRDRDLSSTDTQYF. The CDR3 bases are TGTGCCAGCAGCCCAAGCACCCGGGACAGGGATTTATCCTCCACAGATACGCAGTATTTT. The chain combines TRBV21-1 with TRBJ2-3; the D call of TRBD1 is as the table states it, not checked on the DNA. TRBV21-1 is a known pseudogene. This CDR3 spans 20 amino acids.

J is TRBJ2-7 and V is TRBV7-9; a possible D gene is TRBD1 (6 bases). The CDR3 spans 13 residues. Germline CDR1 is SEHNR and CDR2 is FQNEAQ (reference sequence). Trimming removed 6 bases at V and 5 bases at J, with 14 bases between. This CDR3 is CASRGQGLDEQYF. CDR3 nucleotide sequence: TGTGCCAGCAGGGGCCAGGGGCTCGACGAGCAGTACTTC.

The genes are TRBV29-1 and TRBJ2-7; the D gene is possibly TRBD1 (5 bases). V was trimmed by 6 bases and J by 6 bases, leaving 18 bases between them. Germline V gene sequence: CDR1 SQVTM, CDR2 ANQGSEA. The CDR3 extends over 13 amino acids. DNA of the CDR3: TGCAGCGTAGAACATCCCTCAGGGCGCGAGCAGTACTTC. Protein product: CSVEHPSGREQYF.

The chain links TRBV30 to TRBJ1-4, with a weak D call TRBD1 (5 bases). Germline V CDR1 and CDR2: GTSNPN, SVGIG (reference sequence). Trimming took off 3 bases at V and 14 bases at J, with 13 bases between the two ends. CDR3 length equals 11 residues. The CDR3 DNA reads TGTGCCTGGAGACGCACGGCAGGGCTGTTTTTT. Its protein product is CAWRRTAGLFF.

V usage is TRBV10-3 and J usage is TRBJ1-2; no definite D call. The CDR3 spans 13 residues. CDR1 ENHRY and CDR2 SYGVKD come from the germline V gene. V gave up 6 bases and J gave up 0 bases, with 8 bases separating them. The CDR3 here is CAISDRANYGYTF. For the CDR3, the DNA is TGTGCCATCAGCGATCGAGCTAACTATGGCTACACCTTC.

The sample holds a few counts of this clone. The CDR3 nucleotides are TGTGCCAGCAGCTTGTTGGCAGCCTTTATGAACACTGAAGCTTTCTTT. It translates to CASSLLAAFMNTEAFF. V and J are TRBV5-6 and TRBJ1-1; D unresolved. CDR3 length equals 16 residues. V gave up 1 base and J gave up 0 bases, with 13 bases separating them. CDR1 SGHDT and CDR2 YYEEEE come from the germline V gene.

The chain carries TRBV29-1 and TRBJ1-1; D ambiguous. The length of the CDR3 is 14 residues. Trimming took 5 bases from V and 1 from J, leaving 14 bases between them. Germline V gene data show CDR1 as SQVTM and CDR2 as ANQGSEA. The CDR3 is CSVQLRLTNTEAFF. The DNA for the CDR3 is TGCAGCGTTCAGTTGCGGCTGACGAACACTGAAGCTTTCTTT.

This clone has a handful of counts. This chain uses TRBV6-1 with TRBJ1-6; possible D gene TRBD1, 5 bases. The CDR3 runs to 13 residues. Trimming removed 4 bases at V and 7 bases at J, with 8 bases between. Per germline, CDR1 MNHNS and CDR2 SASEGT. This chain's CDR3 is CASSVWGNSPLHF. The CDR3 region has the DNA TGTGCCAGCAGTGTCTGGGGCAATTCACCCCTCCACTTT.

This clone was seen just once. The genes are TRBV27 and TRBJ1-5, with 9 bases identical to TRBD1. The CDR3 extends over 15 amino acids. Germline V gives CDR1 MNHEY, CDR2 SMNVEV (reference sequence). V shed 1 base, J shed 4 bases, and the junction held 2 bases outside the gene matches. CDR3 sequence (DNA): TGTGCCAGCAGTTTATTTGGACAGGGGAATCAGCCCCAGCATTTT. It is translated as CASSLFGQGNQPQHF.